This TCR beta chain was identified in a study of cytomegalovirus exposure and HLA in healthy donors. Study findings and constraints: The majority of CMV-associated TCR beta chains were reported as apparently HLA-restricted in a later analysis.

About this clone: The antigen is undetermined.

The CDR3 has 12 amino acids. The germline gives CDR1 MNHNS, CDR2 SASEGT. V lost 2 bases, J lost 10 bases, and 8 bases lay in between. The PCR was carried out with 60 Vbeta primers and 13 Jbeta primers. Profiling relied on immunoSEQ multiplex PCR, and the TCRdb table lists in-frame clones only, not all of them. The profile shows 78,000 or so clones, over 60% of them singletons. The TCR comes from a male donor in good health and CMV-seropositive. The V call is TRBV6-1, the J call TRBJ1-4, with TRBD1 as a possible D gene (6 bases). Sequencing input: PBMCs. The CDR3 loop is CASSERGRKLFF. The CDR3 DNA sequence: TGTGCCAGCAGTGAAAGGGGGAGAAAACTGTTTTTT.